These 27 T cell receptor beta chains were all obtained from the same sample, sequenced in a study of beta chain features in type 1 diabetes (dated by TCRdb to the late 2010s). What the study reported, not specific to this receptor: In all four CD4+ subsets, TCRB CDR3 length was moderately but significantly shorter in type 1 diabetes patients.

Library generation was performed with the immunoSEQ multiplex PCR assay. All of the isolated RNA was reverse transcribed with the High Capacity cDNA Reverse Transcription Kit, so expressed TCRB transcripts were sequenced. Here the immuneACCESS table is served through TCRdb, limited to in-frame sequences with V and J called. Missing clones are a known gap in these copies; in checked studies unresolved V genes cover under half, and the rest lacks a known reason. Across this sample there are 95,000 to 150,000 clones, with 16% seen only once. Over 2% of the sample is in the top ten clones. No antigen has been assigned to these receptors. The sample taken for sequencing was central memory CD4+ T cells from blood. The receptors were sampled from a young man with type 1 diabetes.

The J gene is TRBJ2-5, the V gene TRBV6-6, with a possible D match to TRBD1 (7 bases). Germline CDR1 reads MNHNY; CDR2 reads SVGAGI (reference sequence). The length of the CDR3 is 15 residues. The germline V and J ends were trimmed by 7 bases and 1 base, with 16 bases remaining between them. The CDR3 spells CASTLQGGGQETQYF. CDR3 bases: TGTGCCAGCACCCTCCAGGGGGGTGGCCAAGAGACCCAGTACTTC.

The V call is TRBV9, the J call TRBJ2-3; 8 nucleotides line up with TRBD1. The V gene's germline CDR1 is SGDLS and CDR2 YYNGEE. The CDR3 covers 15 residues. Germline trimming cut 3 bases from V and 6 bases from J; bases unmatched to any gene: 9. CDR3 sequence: CASSDSTTGADTQYF. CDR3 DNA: TGTGCCAGCAGCGATTCAACGACAGGGGCCGATACGCAGTATTTT.

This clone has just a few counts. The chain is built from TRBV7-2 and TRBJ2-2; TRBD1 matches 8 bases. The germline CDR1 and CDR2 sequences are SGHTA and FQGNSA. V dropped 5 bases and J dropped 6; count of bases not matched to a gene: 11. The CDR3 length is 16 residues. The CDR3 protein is CASSPRQGLSPGELFF. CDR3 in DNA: TGTGCCAGCAGCCCTCGACAGGGGCTCAGCCCCGGGGAGCTGTTTTTT.

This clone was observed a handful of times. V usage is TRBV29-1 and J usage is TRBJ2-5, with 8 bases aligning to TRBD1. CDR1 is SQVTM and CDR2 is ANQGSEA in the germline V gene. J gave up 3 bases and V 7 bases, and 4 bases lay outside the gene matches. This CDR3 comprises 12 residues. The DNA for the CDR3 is TGCAGCGGGAGGACAGGGAAAGAGACCCAGTACTTC. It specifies CSGRTGKETQYF.

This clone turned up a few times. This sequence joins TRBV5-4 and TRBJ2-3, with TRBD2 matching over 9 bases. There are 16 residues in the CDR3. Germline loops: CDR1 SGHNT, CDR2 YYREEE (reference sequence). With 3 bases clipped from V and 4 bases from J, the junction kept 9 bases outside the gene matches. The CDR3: CASSWDLSGGADTQYF. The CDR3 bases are TGTGCCAGCAGCTGGGACCTTAGCGGGGGCGCAGATACGCAGTATTTT.

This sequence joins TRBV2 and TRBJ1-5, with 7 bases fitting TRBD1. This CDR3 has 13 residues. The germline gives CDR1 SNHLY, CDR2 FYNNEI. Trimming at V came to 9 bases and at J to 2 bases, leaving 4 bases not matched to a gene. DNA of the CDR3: TGTGCCAGTGGAACAGGGGGCAATCAGCCCCAGCATTTT. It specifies CASGTGGNQPQHF.

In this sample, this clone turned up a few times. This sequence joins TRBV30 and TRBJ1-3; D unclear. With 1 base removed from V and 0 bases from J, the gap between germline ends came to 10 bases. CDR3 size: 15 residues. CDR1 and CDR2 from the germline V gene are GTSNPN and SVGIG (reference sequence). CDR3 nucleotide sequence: TGTGCCTGGAGTGCGGTTCAATCCTCTGGAAACACCATATATTTT. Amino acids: CAWSAVQSSGNTIYF.

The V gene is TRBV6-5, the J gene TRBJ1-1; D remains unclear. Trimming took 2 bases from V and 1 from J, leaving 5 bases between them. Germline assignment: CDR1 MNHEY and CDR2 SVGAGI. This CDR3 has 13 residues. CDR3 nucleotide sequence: TGTGCCAGCAGTTACCAGCCGAACACTGAAGCTTTCTTT. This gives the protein CASSYQPNTEAFF.

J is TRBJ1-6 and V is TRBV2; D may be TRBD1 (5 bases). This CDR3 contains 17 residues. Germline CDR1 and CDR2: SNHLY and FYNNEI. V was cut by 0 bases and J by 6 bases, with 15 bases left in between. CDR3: CASSEALSRQGNSPLHF. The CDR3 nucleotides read TGTGCCAGCAGTGAAGCGCTTAGTCGGCAGGGTAATTCACCCCTCCACTTT.

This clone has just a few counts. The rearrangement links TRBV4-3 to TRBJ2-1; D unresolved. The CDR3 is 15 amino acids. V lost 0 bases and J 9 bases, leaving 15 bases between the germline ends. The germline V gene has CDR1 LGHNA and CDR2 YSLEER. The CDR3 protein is CASSQDQPGIPEQFF. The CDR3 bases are TGCGCCAGCAGCCAAGATCAGCCGGGTATCCCTGAGCAGTTCTTC.

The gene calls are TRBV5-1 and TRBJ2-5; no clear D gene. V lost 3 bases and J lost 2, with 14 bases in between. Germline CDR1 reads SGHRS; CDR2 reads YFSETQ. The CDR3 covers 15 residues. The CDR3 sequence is CASSYPLGTQETQYF. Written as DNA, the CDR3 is TGCGCCAGCAGCTACCCCCTGGGAACTCAAGAGACCCAGTACTTC.

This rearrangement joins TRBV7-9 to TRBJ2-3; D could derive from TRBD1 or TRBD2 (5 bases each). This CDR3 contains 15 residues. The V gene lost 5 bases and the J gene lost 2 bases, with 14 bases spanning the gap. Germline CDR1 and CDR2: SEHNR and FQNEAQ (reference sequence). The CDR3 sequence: CASSPGGYYTDTQYF. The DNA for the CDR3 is TGTGCCAGCAGCCCTGGGGGATATTACACAGATACGCAGTATTTT.

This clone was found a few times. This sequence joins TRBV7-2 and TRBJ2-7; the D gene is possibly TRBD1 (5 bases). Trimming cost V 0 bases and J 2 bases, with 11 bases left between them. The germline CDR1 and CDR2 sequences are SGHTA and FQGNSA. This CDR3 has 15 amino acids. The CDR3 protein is CASSLALAGTYEQYF. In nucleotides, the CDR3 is TGTGCCAGCAGCTTAGCGTTGGCAGGGACCTACGAGCAGTACTTC.

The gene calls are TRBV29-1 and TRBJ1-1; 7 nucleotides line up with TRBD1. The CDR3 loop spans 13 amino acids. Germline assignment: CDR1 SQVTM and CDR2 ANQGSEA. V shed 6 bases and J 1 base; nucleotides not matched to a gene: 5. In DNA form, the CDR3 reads TGCAGCGTCAGGGGACAGTGGAACACTGAAGCTTTCTTT. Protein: CSVRGQWNTEAFF.

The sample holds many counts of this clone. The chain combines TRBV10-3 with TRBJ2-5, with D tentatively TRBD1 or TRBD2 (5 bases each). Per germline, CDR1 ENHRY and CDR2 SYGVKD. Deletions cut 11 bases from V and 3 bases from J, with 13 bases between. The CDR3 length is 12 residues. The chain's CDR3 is CASRDAEETQYF. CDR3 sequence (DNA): TGTGCCTCTCGGGACGCCGAAGAGACCCAGTACTTC.

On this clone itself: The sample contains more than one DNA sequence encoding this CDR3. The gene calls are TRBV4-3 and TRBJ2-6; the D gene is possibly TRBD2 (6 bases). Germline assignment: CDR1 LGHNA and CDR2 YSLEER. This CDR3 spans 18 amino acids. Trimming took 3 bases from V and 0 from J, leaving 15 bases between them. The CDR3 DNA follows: TGCGCCAGCAGCCAGGGGGGACGGGGCCGCTCTGGGGCCAACGTCCTGACTTTC. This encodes CASSQGGRGRSGANVLTF.

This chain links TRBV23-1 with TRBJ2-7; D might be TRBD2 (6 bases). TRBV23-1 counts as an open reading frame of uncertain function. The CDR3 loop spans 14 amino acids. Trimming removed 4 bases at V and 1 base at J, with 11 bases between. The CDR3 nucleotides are TGCGCCAGCAGTCCACGGGAGCAGTCCTACGAGCAGTACTTC. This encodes CASSPREQSYEQYF.

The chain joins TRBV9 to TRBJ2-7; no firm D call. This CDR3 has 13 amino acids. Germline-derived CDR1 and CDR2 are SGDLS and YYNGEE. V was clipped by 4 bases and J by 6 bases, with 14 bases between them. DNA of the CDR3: TGTGCCAGCAGCCTAGGGCAGGAACGCGAGCAGTACTTC. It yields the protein CASSLGQEREQYF.

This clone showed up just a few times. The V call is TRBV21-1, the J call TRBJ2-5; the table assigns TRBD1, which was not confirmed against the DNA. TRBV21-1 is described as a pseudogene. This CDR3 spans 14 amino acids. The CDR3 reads CAGRWWTAQETQYF. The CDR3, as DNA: TGTGCCGGTCGGTGGTGGACAGCTCAAGAGACCCAGTACTTC.

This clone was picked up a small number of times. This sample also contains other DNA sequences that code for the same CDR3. CDR3 region: CATLAGGSYNEQFF. The CDR3 DNA sequence: TGTGCCACCCTGGCGGGGGGCTCCTACAATGAGCAGTTCTTC. This sequence joins TRBV28 and TRBJ2-1; 8 nucleotides match TRBD2. This CDR3 is built from 14 residues. Trimming cost V 10 bases and J 0 bases; bases outside gene matches: 5. CDR1 MDHEN and CDR2 SYDVKM come from the germline V gene.

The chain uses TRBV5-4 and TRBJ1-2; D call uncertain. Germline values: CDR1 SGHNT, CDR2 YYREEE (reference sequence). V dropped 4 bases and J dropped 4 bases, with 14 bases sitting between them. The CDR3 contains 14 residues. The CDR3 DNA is TGTGCCAGCAGCCCACGTGAGATGGGCTATGGCTACACCTTC. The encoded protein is CASSPREMGYGYTF.

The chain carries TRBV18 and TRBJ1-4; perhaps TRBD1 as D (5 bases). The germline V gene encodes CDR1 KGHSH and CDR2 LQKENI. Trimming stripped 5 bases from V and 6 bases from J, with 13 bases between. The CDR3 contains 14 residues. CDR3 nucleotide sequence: TGTGCCAGCTCAGGGACCCGTGACGATGAAAAACTGTTTTTT. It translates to CASSGTRDDEKLFF.

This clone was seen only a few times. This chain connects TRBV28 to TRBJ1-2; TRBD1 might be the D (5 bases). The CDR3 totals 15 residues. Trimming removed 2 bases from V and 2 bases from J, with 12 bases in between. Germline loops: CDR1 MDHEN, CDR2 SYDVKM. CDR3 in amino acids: CASSLTRASNYGYTF. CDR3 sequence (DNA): TGTGCCAGCAGTTTAACCAGGGCTTCAAACTATGGCTACACCTTC.

CDR3 protein: CASSPDRGLYNEQFF. Here the CDR3 DNA reads TGCGCCAGCAGCCCTGACAGGGGGCTTTACAATGAGCAGTTCTTC. This sequence joins TRBV4-3 and TRBJ2-1; 10 bases are shared with TRBD1. The length of the CDR3 is 15 residues. J was trimmed by 4 bases and V by 4 bases; bases with no gene match: 4. The germline V gene encodes CDR1 LGHNA and CDR2 YSLEER.

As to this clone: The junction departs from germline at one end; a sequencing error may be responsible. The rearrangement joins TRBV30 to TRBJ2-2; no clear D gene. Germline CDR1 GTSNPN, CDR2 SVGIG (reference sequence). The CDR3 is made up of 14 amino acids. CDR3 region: CAWSVPVNSGELFF. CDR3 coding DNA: TGTGCCTGGAGTGTCCCGGTGAACTCCGGGGAGCTGTTTTTT.

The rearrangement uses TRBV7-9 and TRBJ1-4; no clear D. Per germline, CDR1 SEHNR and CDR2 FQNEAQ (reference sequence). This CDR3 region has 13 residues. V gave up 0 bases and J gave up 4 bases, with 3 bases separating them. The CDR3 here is CASSLAVNEKLFF. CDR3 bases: TGTGCCAGCAGCTTAGCAGTTAATGAAAAACTGTTTTTT.

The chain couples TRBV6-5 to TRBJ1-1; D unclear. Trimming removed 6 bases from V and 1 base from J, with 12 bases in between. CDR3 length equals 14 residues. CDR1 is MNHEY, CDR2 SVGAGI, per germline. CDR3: CASSSVEGNTEAFF. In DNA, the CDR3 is TGTGCCAGCAGCTCCGTCGAAGGGAACACTGAAGCTTTCTTT.